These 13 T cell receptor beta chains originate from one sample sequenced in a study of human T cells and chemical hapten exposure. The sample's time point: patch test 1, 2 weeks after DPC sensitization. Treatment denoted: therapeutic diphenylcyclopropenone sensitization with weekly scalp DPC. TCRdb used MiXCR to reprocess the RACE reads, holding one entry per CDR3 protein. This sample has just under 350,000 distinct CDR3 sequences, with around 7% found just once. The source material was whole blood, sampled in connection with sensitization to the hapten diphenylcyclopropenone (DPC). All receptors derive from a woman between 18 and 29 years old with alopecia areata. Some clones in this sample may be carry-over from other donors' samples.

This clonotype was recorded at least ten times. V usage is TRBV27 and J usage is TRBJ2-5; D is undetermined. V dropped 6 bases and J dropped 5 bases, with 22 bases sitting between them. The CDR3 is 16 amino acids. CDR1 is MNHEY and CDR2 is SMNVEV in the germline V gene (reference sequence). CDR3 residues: CASRKSQPNGWETQYF. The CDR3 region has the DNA TGTGCCAGCAGAAAATCCCAACCAAACGGATGGGAGACCCAGTACTTC.

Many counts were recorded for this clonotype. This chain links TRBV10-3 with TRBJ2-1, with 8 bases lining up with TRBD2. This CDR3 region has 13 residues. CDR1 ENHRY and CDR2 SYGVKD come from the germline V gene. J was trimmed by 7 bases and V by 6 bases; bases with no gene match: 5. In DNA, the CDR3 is TGTGCCATCAGCGGGGGGGCCGTTAATGAGCAGTTCTTC. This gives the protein CAISGGAVNEQFF.

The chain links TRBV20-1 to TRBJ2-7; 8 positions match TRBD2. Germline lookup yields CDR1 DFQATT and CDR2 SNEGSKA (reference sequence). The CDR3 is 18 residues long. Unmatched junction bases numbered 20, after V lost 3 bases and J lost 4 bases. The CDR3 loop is CSASPRGGSGGIVYEQYF. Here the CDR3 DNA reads TGCAGTGCTAGCCCCCGCGGAGGGAGCGGGGGTATTGTTTACGAGCAGTACTTC.

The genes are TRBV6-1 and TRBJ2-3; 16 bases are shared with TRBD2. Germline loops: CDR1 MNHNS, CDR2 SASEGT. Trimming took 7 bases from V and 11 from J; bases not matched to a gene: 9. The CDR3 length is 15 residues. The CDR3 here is CASNSGTSGGDEQYF. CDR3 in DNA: TGTGCCAGCAACTCCGGGACTAGCGGGGGGGATGAGCAGTATTTT.

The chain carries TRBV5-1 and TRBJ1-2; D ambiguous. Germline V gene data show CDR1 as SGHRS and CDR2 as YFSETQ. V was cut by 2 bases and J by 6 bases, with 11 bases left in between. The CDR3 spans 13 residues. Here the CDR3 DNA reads TGCGCCAGCAGCTTTGGCAGCGATCATGGCTACACCTTC. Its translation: CASSFGSDHGYTF.

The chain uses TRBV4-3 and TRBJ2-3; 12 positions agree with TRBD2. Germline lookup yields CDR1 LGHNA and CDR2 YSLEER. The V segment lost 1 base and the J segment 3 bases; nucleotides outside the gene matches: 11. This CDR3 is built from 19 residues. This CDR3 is CASSQVIRTSGVGTDTQYF. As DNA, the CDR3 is TGCGCCAGCAGCCAAGTGATTCGGACTAGCGGGGTGGGGACAGATACGCAGTATTTT.

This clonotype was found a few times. CDR3 protein: CASSVETGVTEAFF. Here the CDR3 DNA reads TGTGCCAGCAGCGTAGAGACCGGAGTCACTGAAGCTTTCTTT. The rearrangement joins TRBV9 to TRBJ1-1; D is unclear. V was clipped by 0 bases and J by 4 bases, with 10 bases between them. Germline V gene data show CDR1 as SGDLS and CDR2 as YYNGEE. This CDR3 has 14 amino acids.

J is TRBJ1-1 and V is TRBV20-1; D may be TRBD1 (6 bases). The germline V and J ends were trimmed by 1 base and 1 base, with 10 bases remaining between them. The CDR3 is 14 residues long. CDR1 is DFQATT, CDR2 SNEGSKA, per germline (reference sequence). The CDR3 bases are TGCAGTGCTAGAGCCCCGGGACAGAACACTGAAGCTTTCTTT. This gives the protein CSARAPGQNTEAFF.

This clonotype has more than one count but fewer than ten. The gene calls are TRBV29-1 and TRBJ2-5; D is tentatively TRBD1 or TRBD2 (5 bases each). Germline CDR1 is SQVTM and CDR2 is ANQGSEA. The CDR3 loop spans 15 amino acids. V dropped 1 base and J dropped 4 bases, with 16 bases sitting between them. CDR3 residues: CSVEGGARNPETQYF. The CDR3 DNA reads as TGCAGCGTTGAAGGAGGGGCCCGAAACCCAGAGACCCAGTACTTC.

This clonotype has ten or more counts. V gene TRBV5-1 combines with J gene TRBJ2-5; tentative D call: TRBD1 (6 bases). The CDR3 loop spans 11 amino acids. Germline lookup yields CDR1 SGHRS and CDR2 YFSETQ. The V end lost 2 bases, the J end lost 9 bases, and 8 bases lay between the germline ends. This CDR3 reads CASSLEGAQYF. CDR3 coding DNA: TGCGCCAGCAGCTTAGAGGGGGCCCAGTACTTC.

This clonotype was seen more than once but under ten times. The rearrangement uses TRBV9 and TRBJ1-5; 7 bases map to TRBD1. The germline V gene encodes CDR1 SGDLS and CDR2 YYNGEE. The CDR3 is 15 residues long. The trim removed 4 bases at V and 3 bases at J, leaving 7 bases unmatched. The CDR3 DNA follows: TGTGCCAGCAGCCCGGAGGACAGGCCCAATCAGCCCCAGCATTTT. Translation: CASSPEDRPNQPQHF.

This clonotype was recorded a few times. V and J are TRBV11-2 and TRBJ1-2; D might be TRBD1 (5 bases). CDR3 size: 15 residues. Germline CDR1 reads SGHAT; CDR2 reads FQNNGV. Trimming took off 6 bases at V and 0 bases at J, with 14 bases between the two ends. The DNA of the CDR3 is TGTGCCAGCAGGACTCCAGGGAAGGCTAACTATGGCTACACCTTC. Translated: CASRTPGKANYGYTF.

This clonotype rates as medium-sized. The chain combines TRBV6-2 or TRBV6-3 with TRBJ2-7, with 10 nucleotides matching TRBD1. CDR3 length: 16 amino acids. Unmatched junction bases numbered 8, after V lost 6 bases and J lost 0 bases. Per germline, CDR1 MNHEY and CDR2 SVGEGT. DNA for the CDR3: TGTGCCAGCAGACCAACCGGACAGGGGGTCTCCTACGAGCAGTACTTC. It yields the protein CASRPTGQGVSYEQYF.